The T cell receptor beta chain described here comes from a study of radiation and T cells in renal cell carcinoma. This CDR3 region has 11 residues. V lost 7 bases and J 5 bases, leaving 5 bases between the germline ends. Per the germline V gene, CDR1 is KGHSH and CDR2 is LQKENI. Broader study findings: Dominant CDR3 motifs were more common in irradiated tumors than controls.

Turning to this clone: Its cognate antigen is unknown.

Treatment here: treatment-naive control, cytoreductive nephrectomy. Controls were unirradiated tumors from treatment-naive cytoreductive nephrectomy patients. Clear cell pathology was present in this patient's renal cell carcinoma. Controls included 4 female and roughly 12 male donors, resected 2011 to 2014. Some clones are missing from TCRdb's copy, which holds only in-frame ones; the method was immunoSEQ multiplex PCR. This table has 20,000 or so clones, 45% to 55% appearing once. The chain uses TRBV18 and TRBJ2-2; D remains unclear. The sample consisted of tumor tissue, taken from a patient whose treatment was nephrectomy without radiotherapy. The clonotype comes from a human donor with renal cell carcinoma. The CDR3 region has the DNA TGTGCCAGCTTGGGAACCGGGGAGCTGTTTTTT. Protein sequence: CASLGTGELFF.